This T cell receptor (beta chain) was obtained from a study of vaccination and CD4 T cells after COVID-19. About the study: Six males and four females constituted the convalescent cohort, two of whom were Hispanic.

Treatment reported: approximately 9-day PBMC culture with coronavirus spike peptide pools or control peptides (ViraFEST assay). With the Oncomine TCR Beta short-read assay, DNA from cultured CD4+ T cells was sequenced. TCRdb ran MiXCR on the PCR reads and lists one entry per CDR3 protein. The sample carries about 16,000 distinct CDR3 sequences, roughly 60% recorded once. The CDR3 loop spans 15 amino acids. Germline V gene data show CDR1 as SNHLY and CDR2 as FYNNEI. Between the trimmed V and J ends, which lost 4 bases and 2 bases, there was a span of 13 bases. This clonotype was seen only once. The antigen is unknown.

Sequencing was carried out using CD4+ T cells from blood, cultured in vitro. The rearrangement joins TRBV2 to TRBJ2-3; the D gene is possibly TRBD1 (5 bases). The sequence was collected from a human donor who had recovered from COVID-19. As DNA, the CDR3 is TGTGCCAGCAGTGGGGGCAGGCCGACCACAGATACGCAGTATTTT. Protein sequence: CASSGGRPTTDTQYF.